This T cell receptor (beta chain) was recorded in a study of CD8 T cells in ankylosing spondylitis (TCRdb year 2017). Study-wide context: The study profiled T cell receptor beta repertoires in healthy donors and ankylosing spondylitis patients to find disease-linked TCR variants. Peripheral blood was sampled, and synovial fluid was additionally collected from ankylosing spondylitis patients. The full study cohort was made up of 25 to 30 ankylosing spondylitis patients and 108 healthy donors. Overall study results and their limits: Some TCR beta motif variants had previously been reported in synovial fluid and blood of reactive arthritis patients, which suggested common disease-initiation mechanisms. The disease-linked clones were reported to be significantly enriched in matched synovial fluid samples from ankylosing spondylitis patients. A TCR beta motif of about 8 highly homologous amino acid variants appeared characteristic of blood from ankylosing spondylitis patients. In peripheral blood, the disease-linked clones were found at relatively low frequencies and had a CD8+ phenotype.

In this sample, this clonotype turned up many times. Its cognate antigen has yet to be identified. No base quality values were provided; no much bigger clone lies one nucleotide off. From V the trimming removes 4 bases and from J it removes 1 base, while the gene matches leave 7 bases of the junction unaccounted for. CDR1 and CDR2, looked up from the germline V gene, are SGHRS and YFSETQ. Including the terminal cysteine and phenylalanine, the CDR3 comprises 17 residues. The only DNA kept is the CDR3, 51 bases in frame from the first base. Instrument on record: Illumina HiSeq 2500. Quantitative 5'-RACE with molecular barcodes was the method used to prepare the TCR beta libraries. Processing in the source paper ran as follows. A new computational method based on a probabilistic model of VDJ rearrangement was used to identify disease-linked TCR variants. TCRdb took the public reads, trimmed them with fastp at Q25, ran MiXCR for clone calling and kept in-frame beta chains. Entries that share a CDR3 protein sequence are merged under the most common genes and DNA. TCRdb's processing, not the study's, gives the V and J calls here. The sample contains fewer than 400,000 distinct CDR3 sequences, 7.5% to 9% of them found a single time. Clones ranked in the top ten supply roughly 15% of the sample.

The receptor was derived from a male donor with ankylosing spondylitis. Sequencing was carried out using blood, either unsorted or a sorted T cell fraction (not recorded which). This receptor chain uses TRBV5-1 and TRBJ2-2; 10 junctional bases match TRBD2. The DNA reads TGCGCCAGCAGCCCCCGGGCTAGCGGGAGGAACACCGGGGAGCTGTTTTTT. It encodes CASSPRASGRNTGELFF.